This T cell receptor beta chain was sequenced for a study of blood T cell repertoires in COVID-19. At the level of the study: Collection of acute and convalescent COVID-19 samples took place in the United States, Italy and Spain. The analysed material was cDNA or gDNA that came from T cells, B-cell-depleted T cells, or PBMCs.

Seattle enrolled patients during active infection and tracked them longitudinally. This clone was detected once. Other DNA sequences from this sample encode an identical CDR3 as well. Original processing methods: Quantification of nucleated cells was approximated via reference gene primer amplification. TCRdb's copy holds only in-frame clones and misses some; the assay was immunoSEQ multiplex PCR. V, J and clone size were drawn from that table, and D and trimming were deduced from the DNA. Among 200,000 to 300,000 clones listed, around 90% were seen once. Trimming cost V 2 bases and J 4 bases, with 8 bases left between them. Germline CDR1 reads MNHNY; CDR2 reads SVGAGI (reference sequence). The CDR3 length is 13 residues.

Material: peripheral blood. The chain has TRBV6-6 and TRBJ1-2; weak D call: TRBD1 (5 bases). The source is a man aged 30 to 45 with COVID-19, enrolled during active disease. CDR3 sequence: CASSYRQGYGYTF. As DNA, the CDR3 is TGTGCCAGCAGTTACCGGCAGGGCTATGGCTACACCTTC.